This T cell receptor beta chain was retrieved from a study of OX40 agonist ivuxolimab in advanced cancers. General observations from the study: CD8+ T cells were the subset that, on average, had more expanded clones than CD4+. Clonal expansion in partial responders at 0.1-3.0 mg/kg ranked among the lowest.

Concerning this clone: The antigen remains unidentified.

The CDR3 extends over 16 amino acids. Looked up from germline, CDR1 is SGHRS and CDR2 is YFSETQ. Trimming at V came to 0 bases and at J to 4 bases, leaving 5 bases not matched to a gene. Using immunoSEQ multiplex PCR, the repertoire was profiled, and TCRdb retains in-frame clones only, with some absent. The top ten hold just over 2.5% of the sample, which has about 76,000 clones, roughly 86% seen once. The source of this sequence is an adult with an advanced solid tumor such as melanoma, head and neck, liver or kidney cancer. The rearrangement uses TRBV5-1 and TRBJ2-5, with 11 bases that match TRBD2. This specimen consisted of CD4+ or CD8+ T cells sorted from blood, obtained in a trial of the OX40 agonist ivuxolimab. The CDR3 DNA reads as TGCGCCAGCAGCTTGGACGTAGCGGGGGGGCGAGAGACCCAGTACTTC. The encoded protein is CASSLDVAGGRETQYF.